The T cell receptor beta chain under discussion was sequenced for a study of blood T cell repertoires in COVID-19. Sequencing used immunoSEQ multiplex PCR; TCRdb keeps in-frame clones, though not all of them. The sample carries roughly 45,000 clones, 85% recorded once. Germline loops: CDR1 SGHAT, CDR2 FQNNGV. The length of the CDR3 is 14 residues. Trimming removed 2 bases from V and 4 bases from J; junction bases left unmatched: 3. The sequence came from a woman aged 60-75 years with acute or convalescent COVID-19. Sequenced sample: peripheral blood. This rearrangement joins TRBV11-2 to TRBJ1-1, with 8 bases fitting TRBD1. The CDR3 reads CASSLKTGVTEAFF. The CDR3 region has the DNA TGTGCCAGCAGCTTAAAGACAGGGGTCACTGAAGCTTTCTTT.